This T cell receptor beta chain was identified in a study of blood T cell repertoires in COVID-19 (dated by TCRdb to the early 2020s). Turning to the overall study: Samples covering the acute and convalescent phases of COVID-19 were provided by collaborators in the United States, Italy and Spain. The prospective study material was composed of cDNA or gDNA derived from T cells, B-cell-depleted T cells, or PBMCs. The dataset comprised deeply sampled blood TCRbeta repertoires from subjects exposed to, actively infected with, or recovered from COVID-19. A freely available public database, intended as a resource for researchers studying the immune response to SARS-CoV-2, is where the repertoires were released. The samples were drawn from two sources: the first 160 participants of the ongoing ImmuneRACE study, and 950 to 1,500 subjects contributed by 6 global collaborators. Nearly every sample came with metadata listing a de-identified subject ID, COVID-19 status, age in years and sex. HLA class I and class II types, where available, came from metadata supplied by the sample provider rather than from assay-based typing. Overall results and qualifications from the work: Clinical and demographic metadata were provided uncurated, with the amount varying by source and participant.

The immunoSEQ Assay, a bias-controlled multiplex PCR, was used to amplify TCRbeta CDR3 regions from genomic DNA. The published analysis was carried out like this. The number of nucleated cells in each sample was estimated by amplification of reference gene primers within the assay. To quantify the absolute abundance of each unique TCRbeta CDR3 rearrangement, sequence reads were collapsed and filtered. Productive Simpson clonality was computed per sample as the square root of Simpson's diversity index over productive rearrangements. The source is immuneACCESS, and TCRdb retained only in-frame sequences with V and J called. Part of the clones is not carried over; for the studies checked, unresolved V genes explain less than half of this, and the remainder is unexplained. The V and J calls and clone size are taken from that table; D and trimming were inferred from the DNA. The sample table shows 150,000 or so clones, and around four fifths are seen once. Less than 3.5% of the sample is held by the ten biggest clonotypes.

The collaborating institutions used their own protocols to collect whole blood in K2EDTA tubes. For TCRbeta analysis, collaborators shipped samples as frozen whole blood, isolated PBMCs, or DNA extracted from either of those sample types. The CDR3 holds 12 amino acids from the cysteine to the phenylalanine. The entry retains the CDR3 DNA only, 36 bases that are in frame from base 1. Based on the germline V gene, the CDR1 and CDR2 sequences are SGHDT and YYEEEE. Trimming removed 0 bases from V and 10 bases from J, leaving 8 bases between the germline ends. This clone showed up just once. Its antigen is still unknown. Per-base quality was not reported, and no clone a single base away is much larger than it.

This receptor was identified in a woman aged 60-75 years with acute or convalescent COVID-19. The sample consisted of peripheral blood. The sequence is built from TRBV5-6 and TRBJ2-1, and TRBD2 may be the D gene, going by 5 matching bases. The CDR3 region: CASSLVASEQFF. The nucleotide sequence is TGTGCCAGCAGCTTGGTAGCTAGCGAGCAGTTCTTC.